The 5 T cell receptor beta chains below all came from one sample that was sequenced in a study of shared clonotypes between healthy human individuals. Produced via immunoSEQ multiplex PCR; TCRdb's table is partial and in-frame only. The sample lists millions of clones, about 93% occurring once. Naive CD8 cells were CD45RO-negative, positively selected for CCR7, excluding terminally differentiated effector memory CD45RA+ cells. The sample consisted of naive CD8+ T cells from PBMCs. These receptors all stem from a man aged 18 to 35 in good health. Some clones in this sample may be carry-over from other donors' samples.

The rearrangement joins TRBV27 to TRBJ2-3; D may be TRBD1 or TRBD2 (6 bases each). The ends were cut back, 6 bases at V and 15 bases at J, with 19 bases in the middle. The CDR3 contains 12 residues. Germline V gene data show CDR1 as MNHEY and CDR2 as SMNVEV (reference sequence). The CDR3 region is CASSGGGHGEYF. The CDR3, as DNA: TGTGCCAGCAGCGGTGGGGGGCATGGCGAATATTTT.

The gene calls are TRBV7-2 and TRBJ2-3; TRBD2 is a possible D gene (6 bases). The CDR3 sequence is 17 residues long. V dropped 8 bases and J dropped 1 base, with 22 bases sitting between them. Germline values: CDR1 SGHTA, CDR2 FQGNSA. The chain's CDR3 is CASGGLPQHTRTDTQYF. As DNA, the CDR3 is TGTGCCAGCGGCGGACTACCTCAACACACCCGCACAGATACGCAGTATTTT.

There are a few counts of this clone. The chain links TRBV7-9 to TRBJ1-5; D may be TRBD1 (5 bases). This CDR3 has 16 residues. V lost 5 bases and J 0 bases, leaving 14 bases between the germline ends. In germline, CDR1 is SEHNR, CDR2 FQNEAQ (reference sequence). The CDR3 nucleotides are TGTGCCAGCAGCCATCGGGACTTCAATAGCAATCAGCCCCAGCATTTT. As protein: CASSHRDFNSNQPQHF. Full variable domain (rest looked up from reference TRBV7-9 and TRBJ1-5): DTGVSQNPRHKITKRGQNVTFRCDPISEHNRLYWYRQTLGQGPEFLTYFQNEAQLEKSRLLSDRFSAERPKGSFSTLEIQRTEQGDSAMYLCASSHRDFNSNQPQHFGDGTRLSIL.

The chain has TRBV4-2 and TRBJ2-7; D remains ambiguous. This CDR3 contains 13 residues. The V and J ends lost 3 bases and 4 bases respectively, with 10 bases between them. Germline loops: CDR1 LGHNA, CDR2 YNFKEQ. As DNA, the CDR3 is TGTGCCAGCAGCCAGGGTGTCGGGTACGAGCAGTACTTC. It codes for CASSQGVGYEQYF.

The CDR3 nucleotides are TGTGCCAGTAAGAGTTACACCGGGGAGCTGTTTTTT. Translation gives CASKSYTGELFF. The chain employs TRBV19 and TRBJ2-2; D is ambiguous. V was shortened by 7 bases and J by 3 bases, with 6 bases between the two germline ends. Germline loops: CDR1 LNHDA, CDR2 SQIVND (reference sequence). The CDR3 totals 12 residues.